This is a list of T cell receptor beta chains from one sample in a study of blood T cell repertoires in COVID-19. Profiled with immunoSEQ multiplex PCR; TCRdb holds only in-frame clones, not every one. This table has 45,000 to 65,000 clones, roughly 87% appearing once. The sample comprised peripheral blood. Receptor source: an elderly man in a cohort sampled during active COVID-19. Each CDR3 is given with its conserved first and last residue. The D gene is left open where the match is weak. Some rows have no size entry. The others give once, few or many, or a class for an expanded clone.

>TRBV5-4|-|TRBJ1-2|-
TGTGCCAGCAGCTCGGAAGGGGCTGACCATGGCTACACCTTC
CASSSEGADHGYTF
>TRBV19|TRBD1|TRBJ2-1|-
TGTGCCAGTAGTACCCCGGGACAGGGTCGTAATGAGCAGTTCTTC
CASSTPGQGRNEQFF
>TRBV6-2/TRBV6-3|TRBD1|TRBJ2-7|few
TGTGCCAGCAGTTACTGGACAGGAGTATCCTACGAGCAGTACTTC
CASSYWTGVSYEQYF
>TRBV10-3|-|TRBJ2-2|-
TGTGCCATCAGTGAGTCCGACACCGGGGAGCTGTTTTTT
CAISESDTGELFF
>TRBV6-5|TRBD1|TRBJ1-4|-
TGTGCCAGCGGTCGGACAGGGTTTTCAGATGAAAAACTGTTTTTT
CASGRTGFSDEKLFF
>TRBV25-1|-|TRBJ2-7|-
TGTGCCAGCCGCCCCGGGGGTGGGGGGACTGAGCAGTACTTC
CASRPGGGGTEQYF
>TRBV7-9|-|TRBJ1-1|-
TGTGCCAGCAGCCGTACAGAGTTCGGTGGTGCTGAAGCTTTCTTT
CASSRTEFGGAEAFF
>TRBV5-1|-|TRBJ1-2|-
TGCGCCAGCGCGACTGGAGGGATGGATGGCTACACCTTC
CASATGGMDGYTF
>TRBV21-1|-|TRBJ2-2|-
TGTGCCAGCAGCAAAAGTCCCCGGGAGCGAAGCACCGGGGAGCTGTTTTTT
CASSKSPRERSTGELFF
>TRBV2|-|TRBJ2-5|-
TGTGCCAGCAGTGGTATGACTCGAGAGACCCAGTACTTC
CASSGMTRETQYF
>TRBV4-1|-|TRBJ1-1|once
TGCGCCAGCAGCCCCATAACGACAGATAACACTGAAGCTTTCTTT
CASSPITTDNTEAFF
>TRBV7-2|-|TRBJ2-1|-
TGTGCCAGCAGCTCGGGACTCCACAATGAGCAGTTCTTC
CASSSGLHNEQFF
>TRBV27|-|TRBJ2-1|-
TGTGCCAGCAGTTTTAACAATGAGCAGTTCTTC
CASSFNNEQFF
>TRBV6-5|TRBD1|TRBJ1-4|-
TGTGCCAGCAGGGTCAGGGGGCTTGAAAAACTGTTTTTT
CASRVRGLEKLFF
>TRBV19|-|TRBJ2-3|-
TGTGCCAGTAGTATTTGGGGCACTAGCACAGATACGCAGTATTTT
CASSIWGTSTDTQYF
>TRBV12-3/TRBV12-4|-|TRBJ1-1|-
TGTGCCAGCAGTTTAATCGGAGGGACTGAAGCTTTCTTT
CASSLIGGTEAFF
>TRBV3-1/TRBV3-2|TRBD1|TRBJ2-3|-
TGTGCCAGCAGTCCCGGGACAGGGCTGACAGATACGCAGTATTTT
CASSPGTGLTDTQYF